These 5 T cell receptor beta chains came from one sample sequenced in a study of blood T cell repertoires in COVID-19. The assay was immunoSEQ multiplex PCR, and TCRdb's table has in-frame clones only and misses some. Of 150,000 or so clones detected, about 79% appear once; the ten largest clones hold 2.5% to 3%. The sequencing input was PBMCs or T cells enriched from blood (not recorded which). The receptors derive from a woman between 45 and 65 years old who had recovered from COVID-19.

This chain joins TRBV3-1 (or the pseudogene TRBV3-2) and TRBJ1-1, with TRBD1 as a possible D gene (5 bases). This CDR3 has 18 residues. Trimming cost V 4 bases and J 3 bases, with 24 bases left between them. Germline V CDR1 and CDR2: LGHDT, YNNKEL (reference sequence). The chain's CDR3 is CASSPKGGVGFIDTEAFF. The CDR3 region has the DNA TGTGCCAGCAGCCCGAAGGGAGGGGTGGGATTCATTGACACTGAAGCTTTCTTT.

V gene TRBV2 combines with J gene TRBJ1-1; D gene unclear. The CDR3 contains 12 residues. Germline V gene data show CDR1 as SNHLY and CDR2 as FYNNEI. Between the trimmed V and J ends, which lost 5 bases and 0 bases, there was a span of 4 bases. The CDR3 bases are TGTGCCAGCAGTCTACTGAACACTGAAGCTTTCTTT. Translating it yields CASSLLNTEAFF. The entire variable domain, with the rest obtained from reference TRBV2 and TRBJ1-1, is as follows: EPEVTQTPSHQVTQMGQEVILRCVPISNHLYFYWYRQILGQKVEFLVSFYNNEISEKSEIFDDQFSVERPDGSNFTLKIRSTKLEDSAMYFCASSLLNTEAFFGQGTRLTVV.

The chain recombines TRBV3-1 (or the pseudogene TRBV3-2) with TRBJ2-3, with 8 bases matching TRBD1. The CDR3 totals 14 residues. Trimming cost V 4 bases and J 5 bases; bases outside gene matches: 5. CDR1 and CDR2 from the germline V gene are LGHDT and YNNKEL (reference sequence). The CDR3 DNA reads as TGTGCCAGCAGCCCCGGACAGGGAGTAGATACGCAGTATTTT. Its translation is CASSPGQGVDTQYF.

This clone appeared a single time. The CDR3 region has the DNA TGTGCCAGCAGCCCCGGGACAGGGTGGGAGACCCAGTACTTC. Its protein product is CASSPGTGWETQYF. The V and J genes are TRBV7-3 and TRBJ2-5, with 9 bases identical to TRBD1. The CDR3 runs 14 residues. V lost 5 bases, J lost 5 bases, and 6 bases stayed unmatched. Per germline, CDR1 SGHTA and CDR2 FQGTGA.

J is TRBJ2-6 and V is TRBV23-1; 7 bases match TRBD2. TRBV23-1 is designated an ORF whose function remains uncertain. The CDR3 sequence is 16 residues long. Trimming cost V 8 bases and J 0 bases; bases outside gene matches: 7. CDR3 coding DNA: TGCGCCAGCCCCCGGGAGGAGGACTCTGGGGCCAACGTCCTGACTTTC. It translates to CASPREEDSGANVLTF.